The rows below give T cell receptor beta chains drawn from one sample of a study of blood T cells in healthy people across ages. TCRdb re-called the 5' RACE reads through MiXCR, storing one row per CDR3 protein. This sample has about a million distinct CDR3 sequences, with just over 50% found just once. Sequencing was performed on blood. The receptors were sampled from an older woman in good health. Both conserved end residues are part of each CDR3. A D gene is named only where the DNA matches it firmly. Size values are once, few and many counts, or a class for expanded clones, and some rows have none.

abundance	d_gene	v_gene	len	j_gene	CDR3aa	CDR3nt
once	TRBD1	TRBV7-2	18	TRBJ1-2	CASSLGDRGRIPFYGYTF	TGTGCCAGCAGCTTAGGGGACAGGGGGAGAATTCCCTTCTATGGCTACACCTTC
few	.	TRBV6-5	11	TRBJ2-7	CASSYVSEQYF	TGTGCCAGCAGTTATGTTTCCGAGCAGTACTTC
few	.	TRBV6-1	15	TRBJ2-5	CASSEGGTDQETQYF	TGTGCCAGCAGTGAAGGTGGCACAGACCAAGAGACCCAGTACTTC
many	.	TRBV6-6	14	TRBJ2-7	CASSYSVRGYEQYF	TGTGCCAGCAGTTACTCGGTCAGGGGCTACGAGCAGTACTTC
.	TRBD2	TRBV20-1	16	TRBJ2-7	CSARVLAGRSSYEQYF	TGCAGTGCTAGAGTACTAGCGGGCAGGAGCTCCTACGAGCAGTACTTC
.	TRBD1	TRBV10-3	14	TRBJ1-1	CAISGGQGNTEAFF	TGTGCCATCAGTGGGGGACAGGGGAACACTGAAGCTTTCTTT
.	.	TRBV6-5	15	TRBJ2-6	CASRDTSAGNDVLTF	TGTGCCAGCAGGGACACGTCCGCGGGGAACGACGTCCTGACTTTC
few	.	TRBV12-3/TRBV12-4	14	TRBJ2-7	CASSLGLYGYEQYF	TGTGCCAGCAGTCTGGGACTCTATGGCTACGAGCAGTACTTC
few	.	TRBV5-5	13	TRBJ2-7	CASSPEVASEQYF	TGTGCCAGCAGCCCGGAGGTCGCCTCCGAGCAGTACTTC
.	TRBD1	TRBV6-1	16	TRBJ1-5	CASSEGMGTGDQPQHF	TGTGCCAGCAGTGAAGGTATGGGGACAGGGGATCAGCCCCAGCATTTT
.	.	TRBV24-1	18	TRBJ2-6	CAPSDISPGRSGANVLTF	TGTGCCCCCAGTGATATTAGCCCGGGCCGCTCTGGGGCCAACGTCCTGACTTTC
.	.	TRBV27	15	TRBJ2-7	CASSSEGAGEAEQYF	TGTGCCAGCAGTTCCGAGGGGGCGGGAGAGGCCGAGCAGTACTTC
many	TRBD1	TRBV20-1	12	TRBJ2-5	CSASRGPETQYF	TGCAGTGCTAGTAGGGGGCCAGAGACCCAGTACTTC
.	TRBD1	TRBV5-1	14	TRBJ2-7	CASSLDQGAYEQYF	TGCGCCAGCAGCTTAGACCAGGGGGCCTACGAGCAGTACTTC
.	.	TRBV5-1	13	TRBJ2-1	CASSLAVVNEQLF	TGCGCCAGCAGCTTGGCAGTAGTTAATGAGCAGCTCTTC
.	.	TRBV28	12	TRBJ2-7	CAIKDQAYEQYF	TGTGCCATCAAGGATCAAGCCTACGAGCAGTACTTC
.	.	TRBV12-5	16	TRBJ2-5	CASGLGFGGVVETQYF	TGTGCTAGTGGTTTGGGGTTCGGGGGAGTGGTGGAGACCCAGTACTTC
.	.	TRBV18	15	TRBJ2-5	CASSPRQFGAETQYF	TGTGCCAGCTCACCGCGACAGTTCGGGGCGGAGACCCAGTACTTC
.	TRBD2	TRBV12-3/TRBV12-4	17	TRBJ2-3	CASSTNTLAGDSDTQYF	TGTGCCAGCAGTACAAATACACTAGCGGGAGATTCGGATACGCAGTATTTT
.	.	TRBV12-3/TRBV12-4	14	TRBJ2-7	CASSLPRSSYEQYF	TGTGCCAGCAGTTTACCCAGAAGCTCCTACGAGCAGTACTTC
.	TRBD2	TRBV4-2	17	TRBJ2-3	CASSQGSASGGSDTQYF	TGTGCCAGCAGCCAAGGGTCAGCTAGCGGGGGGTCGGATACGCAGTATTTT
few	.	TRBV24-1	12	TRBJ2-5	CATSPFGETQYF	TGTGCCACCAGTCCGTTCGGGGAGACCCAGTACTTC
few	.	TRBV15	14	TRBJ2-7	CATSRGQASYEQYF	TGTGCCACCAGCAGAGGCCAGGCTTCCTACGAGCAGTACTTC
.	TRBD2	TRBV10-2	18	TRBJ2-7	CASRLSRGTSGSTYEQYF	TGCGCCAGCAGGCTTTCCCGGGGGACTAGCGGGAGTACCTACGAGCAGTACTTC
.	TRBD1	TRBV6-5	15	TRBJ1-2	CASSYMRTGSYGYTF	TGTGCCAGCAGTTACATGAGGACAGGGAGCTATGGCTACACCTTC
.	.	TRBV7-9	17	TRBJ2-6	CAGSFPRESSGANVLTF	TGTGCCGGCAGCTTTCCCAGGGAGAGCTCTGGGGCCAACGTCCTGACTTTC
.	.	TRBV28	16	TRBJ2-7	CASSPVKWPSSYEQYF	TGTGCCAGCAGCCCCGTTAAGTGGCCTAGCTCCTACGAGCAGTACTTC
.	.	TRBV18	15	TRBJ2-1	CASSPFAGAYNEQFF	TGTGCCAGCTCACCCTTCGCAGGGGCATACAATGAGCAGTTCTTC
.	.	TRBV2	15	TRBJ1-2	CASSAGRAGDYGYTF	TGTGCCAGCAGCGCGGGCAGGGCGGGGGACTATGGCTACACCTTC
.	.	TRBV5-1	14	TRBJ2-7	CASSRDMSSYEQYF	TGCGCCAGCAGCCGGGACATGAGCTCCTACGAGCAGTACTTC
.	TRBD1	TRBV29-1	12	TRBJ2-3	CSARQGADTQYF	TGCAGCGCCAGACAGGGCGCAGATACGCAGTATTTT
few	.	TRBV4-2	15	TRBJ2-1	CASSQDRRLLSEQFF	TGTGCCAGCAGCCAAGACCGGCGGCTACTCAGTGAGCAGTTCTTC
few	TRBD1	TRBV6-4	12	TRBJ2-4	CASGGQGNIQYF	TGTGCCAGCGGTGGACAGGGGAACATTCAGTACTTC
.	.	TRBV15	14	TRBJ1-1	CATSPALSDTEAFF	TGTGCCACCAGCCCGGCATTATCGGACACTGAAGCTTTCTTT
few	.	TRBV2	14	TRBJ1-5	CASSDRSGNQPQHF	TGTGCCAGCAGTGACAGGAGCGGCAATCAGCCCCAGCATTTT
.	TRBD2	TRBV27	16	TRBJ2-7	CACSLSLAGRVYEQYF	TGTGCCTGCAGTTTATCCCTAGCGGGGAGAGTGTACGAGCAGTACTTC
.	.	TRBV6-6	11	TRBJ2-7	CASRQIDEQYF	TGTGCCAGCAGACAGATCGACGAGCAGTACTTC
.	.	TRBV7-9	13	TRBJ2-7	CASSFDATYEQYF	TGTGCCAGCAGCTTCGACGCAACCTACGAGCAGTACTTC
.	TRBD2	TRBV15	17	TRBJ2-7	CATSRRLAGVAVYEQYF	TGTGCCACCAGCAGGAGGCTAGCGGGAGTTGCGGTCTACGAGCAGTACTTC
few	TRBD2	TRBV12-3/TRBV12-4	17	TRBJ2-5	CASSRTSGRAPWETQYF	TGTGCCAGCAGTAGGACTAGCGGGAGGGCCCCATGGGAGACCCAGTACTTC
many	.	TRBV7-6	11	TRBJ2-1	CASSFTNEQFF	TGTGCCAGCAGCTTTACCAATGAGCAGTTCTTC
few	.	TRBV4-2	15	TRBJ2-5	CASSQSGTGKETQYF	TGTGCCAGCAGCCAATCCGGGACTGGGAAAGAGACCCAGTACTTC
.	.	TRBV3-1	16	TRBJ2-1	CASSQDHRRGYNEQFF	TGTGCCAGCAGCCAAGATCATAGAAGGGGCTACAATGAGCAGTTCTTC
few	TRBD1	TRBV6-6	14	TRBJ2-7	CASTRTGVPYEQYF	TGTGCCAGCACCCGGACAGGGGTTCCCTACGAGCAGTACTTC
.	.	TRBV7-2	15	TRBJ2-2	CASSLGVAATGELFF	TGTGCCAGCAGCTTAGGGGTAGCGGCTACCGGGGAGCTGTTTTTT
.	.	TRBV20-1	13	TRBJ1-5	CSARAGIHQPQHF	TGCAGTGCTAGAGCTGGTATCCATCAGCCCCAGCATTTT
.	TRBD1	TRBV5-5	14	TRBJ2-1	CASSLGQGRDEQFF	TGTGCCAGCAGCTTGGGACAGGGGCGGGATGAGCAGTTCTTC